The rows below give T cell receptor beta chains drawn from one sample of a study of cytomegalovirus exposure and HLA in healthy donors. Sequencing was performed with immunoSEQ multiplex PCR; in TCRdb, only in-frame clones are kept and a portion is missing. The table records 140,000 or so clones, 80% of them present only once. Sequencing was performed on PBMCs. All receptors derive from a man in his forties in good health and CMV-seronegative. CDR3s leave out the opening cysteine and the closing phenylalanine or tryptophan. Clone size is not always given. Where it is, it says once, few, many or a class for expanded clones.

j_gene: TRBJ2-3; v_gene: TRBV6-4; abundance: medium-sized; CDR3aa: ASSDSGGTDTQY
j_gene: TRBJ2-5; v_gene: TRBV7-8; abundance: -; CDR3aa: ASSRGGQETQY
j_gene: TRBJ2-1; v_gene: TRBV7-8; abundance: -; CDR3aa: ASSPRLRLAGSGSYNEQF
j_gene: TRBJ1-1; v_gene: TRBV14; abundance: -; CDR3aa: ASSQARMNTEAF
j_gene: TRBJ1-5; v_gene: TRBV2; abundance: -; CDR3aa: ASSVQGPSNQPQH
j_gene: TRBJ2-7; v_gene: TRBV5-1; abundance: -; CDR3aa: ASSSYPIAGGREQY
j_gene: TRBJ2-1; v_gene: TRBV7-3; abundance: -; CDR3aa: ASSSVQGNEQF
j_gene: TRBJ2-4; v_gene: TRBV9; abundance: once; CDR3aa: ASSGDRDLAKNIQY
j_gene: TRBJ2-3; v_gene: TRBV19; abundance: -; CDR3aa: ASSLGTAAPDTQY
j_gene: TRBJ2-1; v_gene: TRBV6-4; abundance: -; CDR3aa: ASSDLPQGEQF
j_gene: TRBJ1-2; v_gene: TRBV19; abundance: once; CDR3aa: ASSNTGAYGYT
j_gene: TRBJ2-2; v_gene: TRBV2; abundance: -; CDR3aa: ASTQTTGDTGELF
j_gene: TRBJ1-4; v_gene: TRBV7-2; abundance: -; CDR3aa: ASSQDRGMTNEKLF
j_gene: TRBJ1-4; v_gene: TRBV6-5; abundance: -; CDR3aa: ASSRTGRAEKLF
j_gene: TRBJ1-1; v_gene: TRBV11-2; abundance: -; CDR3aa: ASSLAGVNTEAF
j_gene: TRBJ1-2; v_gene: TRBV7-6; abundance: -; CDR3aa: ASSSGIPGQGSFYGYT
j_gene: TRBJ1-1; v_gene: TRBV27; abundance: -; CDR3aa: ASSLSGRANTEAF
j_gene: TRBJ2-5; v_gene: TRBV10-3; abundance: -; CDR3aa: AISDSGLAEVTQY
j_gene: TRBJ2-3; v_gene: TRBV6-5; abundance: -; CDR3aa: ASSSLAGVTDTQY
j_gene: TRBJ2-5; v_gene: TRBV5-8; abundance: -; CDR3aa: ASSPPSGGAWETQY
j_gene: TRBJ2-3; v_gene: TRBV5-1; abundance: -; CDR3aa: ASSLGGHPSTDTQY
j_gene: TRBJ2-1; v_gene: TRBV19; abundance: -; CDR3aa: ASSIRGRRDEQF
j_gene: TRBJ2-7; v_gene: TRBV10-1; abundance: -; CDR3aa: ASSRGLLGYEQY
j_gene: TRBJ1-4; v_gene: TRBV6-4; abundance: -; CDR3aa: ASSEGQGTEKLF
j_gene: TRBJ1-2; v_gene: TRBV6-5; abundance: -; CDR3aa: ASSPTGQVYGYT
j_gene: TRBJ1-1; v_gene: TRBV28; abundance: -; CDR3aa: ASSSQGGVTEAF
j_gene: TRBJ1-2; v_gene: TRBV5-6; abundance: -; CDR3aa: ASSFYGVANYGYT
j_gene: TRBJ2-5; v_gene: TRBV5-1; abundance: -; CDR3aa: ASSAGIRETQY
j_gene: TRBJ1-1; v_gene: TRBV25-1; abundance: few; CDR3aa: ASSNRTVSTEAF